This is a list of T cell receptor beta chains from one sample in a study of neurological immune-mediated disorders. TCRdb passed the 5' RACE reads through MiXCR, listing each CDR3 protein once. This table has 25,000 to 35,000 distinct CDR3 sequences, about 1.6% appearing once. The sequenced material came from PBMCs. The source is a woman in her twenties or thirties with multiple sclerosis. CDR3s include the opening cysteine and the closing phenylalanine or tryptophan. D genes are given only for firm matches. The listing skips clone size in some rows; elsewhere it reads once, few, many or a size class.

V gene,clone size,J gene,D gene,CDR3 protein,CDR3 DNA
TRBV25-1,many,TRBJ2-1,TRBD1,CASSAGQENNEQFF,TGTGCCAGCAGTGCGGGACAGGAGAACAATGAGCAGTTCTTC
TRBV2,many,TRBJ1-5,NA,CASSGEYSNQPQHF,TGTGCCAGCAGTGGGGAATATAGCAATCAGCCCCAGCATTTT
TRBV20-1,many,TRBJ1-5,NA,CSARVGGSQPQHF,TGCAGTGCTAGAGTAGGTGGATCGCAGCCCCAGCATTTT
TRBV5-1,many,TRBJ2-5,NA,CASRKTGKGGETQYF,TGCGCCAGCAGAAAAACAGGGAAAGGAGGAGAGACCCAGTACTTC
TRBV20-1,NA,TRBJ2-1,NA,CSASGGTYNEQFF,TGCAGTGCTAGCGGGGGTACATACAATGAGCAGTTCTTC
TRBV7-2,many,TRBJ1-2,NA,CASSQTGYGYTF,TGTGCCAGCAGCCAGACAGGATACGGCTACACCTTC
TRBV20-1,many,TRBJ1-1,TRBD1,CSALIQGSEAFF,TGCAGTGCTTTAATACAGGGGTCGGAAGCTTTCTTT
TRBV20-1,many,TRBJ2-1,TRBD2,CSARAPGLAGNEQFF,TGCAGTGCTAGAGCCCCGGGACTAGCGGGCAATGAGCAGTTCTTC
TRBV18,NA,TRBJ2-7,NA,CASSPVTYEQYF,TGTGCCAGCTCACCAGTCACTTACGAGCAGTACTTC
TRBV3-1,many,TRBJ2-7,NA,CASSRNREQYF,TGTGCCAGCAGCCGAAACAGGGAGCAGTACTTC
TRBV12-3/TRBV12-4,many,TRBJ1-2,TRBD1,CASYPTGGRGYTF,TGTGCCAGCTACCCGACAGGGGGCAGAGGCTACACCTTC
TRBV4-3,many,TRBJ2-1,NA,CASSQEGTFNEQFF,TGCGCCAGCAGCCAAGAGGGCACCTTCAATGAGCAGTTCTTC
TRBV7-9,many,TRBJ2-1,NA,CASRLQDLASGEQFF,TGTGCCAGCAGACTACAGGACTTAGCTTCTGGTGAGCAGTTCTTC
TRBV5-1,many,TRBJ2-3,TRBD2,CASSLAGGPSDTQYF,TGCGCCAGCAGCTTAGCGGGGGGGCCGTCAGATACGCAGTATTTT
TRBV5-5,many,TRBJ2-7,TRBD1,CASSWTGSYEQYF,TGTGCCAGCAGCTGGACAGGGTCCTACGAGCAGTACTTC
TRBV5-1,many,TRBJ1-1,NA,CASSLGSQAEAFF,TGCGCCAGCAGCTTGGGGTCCCAGGCGGAAGCTTTCTTT
TRBV20-1,many,TRBJ1-6,TRBD1,CSASRQGEWNSPLHF,TGCAGTGCTAGCCGACAGGGGGAATGGAATTCACCCCTCCACTTT
TRBV4-2,many,TRBJ2-7,NA,CASSRSTGTSEQYF,TGTGCCAGCAGCCGGTCCACCGGGACAAGCGAGCAGTACTTC
TRBV20-1,many,TRBJ1-2,NA,CSARDHRLYGYTF,TGCAGTGCTAGAGATCACAGGCTCTATGGCTACACCTTC
TRBV9,many,TRBJ2-7,NA,CASSHAWETNYEQYF,TGTGCCAGCAGCCACGCCTGGGAGACGAACTACGAGCAGTACTTC
TRBV5-6,many,TRBJ2-2,NA,CASSWTRVNTGELFF,TGTGCCAGCAGCTGGACAAGAGTTAACACCGGGGAGCTGTTTTTT
TRBV6-5,many,TRBJ1-1,NA,CASRPDSRRTEAFF,TGTGCCAGCAGGCCCGACAGTCGGCGAACTGAAGCTTTCTTT
TRBV12-3/TRBV12-4,many,TRBJ2-3,NA,CASSPRGFTDTQYF,TGTGCCAGCAGCCCTCGAGGTTTCACAGATACGCAGTATTTT
TRBV20-1,many,TRBJ2-7,NA,CSASAQRIVYEQYF,TGCAGTGCTAGTGCCCAAAGGATTGTCTACGAGCAGTACTTC